This TCR beta chain derives from a study of beta chain features in type 1 diabetes. Sequenced material consisted of expressed TCRB transcripts (all of the isolated RNA was reverse transcribed). Produced via immunoSEQ multiplex PCR; TCRdb's table is partial and in-frame only. The sample has hundreds of thousands of clones, roughly a sixth seen once. The CDR3 loop spans 14 amino acids. Germline values: CDR1 SNHLY, CDR2 FYNNEI. The germline V and J ends were trimmed by 4 bases and 6 bases, with 16 bases remaining between them. Markers CD45RO/CCR7/CD25/CD127/CD95/CD27 served to sort CD4+ naive, central memory, regulatory and stem cell-like memory cells.

The sequencing input was naive CD4+ T cells from blood. The chain joins TRBV2 to TRBJ2-7; D not resolved. The TCR comes from a man between 18 and 29 years old in good health. This chain's CDR3 is CASSAMTSVGEQYF. The CDR3 region has the DNA TGTGCCAGCAGTGCTATGACTTCAGTAGGCGAGCAGTACTTC.